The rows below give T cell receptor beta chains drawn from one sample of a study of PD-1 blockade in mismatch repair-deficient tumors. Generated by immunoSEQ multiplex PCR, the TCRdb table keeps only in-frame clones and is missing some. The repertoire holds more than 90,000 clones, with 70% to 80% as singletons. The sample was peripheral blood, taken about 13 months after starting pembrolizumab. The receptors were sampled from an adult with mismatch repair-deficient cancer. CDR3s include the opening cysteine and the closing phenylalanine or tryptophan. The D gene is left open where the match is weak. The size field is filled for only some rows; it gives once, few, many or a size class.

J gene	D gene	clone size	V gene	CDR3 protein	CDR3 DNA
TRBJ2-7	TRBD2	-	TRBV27	CASSLSGLAALEQYF	TGTGCCAGCAGTTTATCGGGGCTAGCGGCGCTCGAGCAGTACTTC
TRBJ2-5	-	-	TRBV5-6	CASSGQVETQYF	TGTGCCAGCAGCGGTCAAGTAGAGACCCAGTACTTC
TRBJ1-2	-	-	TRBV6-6	CASSADGTGGYTF	TGTGCCAGCAGTGCGGACGGGACTGGGGGCTACACCTTC
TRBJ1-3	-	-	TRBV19	CASKQGPRDTIYF	TGTGCCAGTAAGCAGGGGCCGCGCGACACCATATATTTT
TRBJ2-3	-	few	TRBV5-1	CASSLDQGSDTQYF	TGCGCCAGCAGCTTGGATCAGGGGAGCGATACGCAGTATTTT
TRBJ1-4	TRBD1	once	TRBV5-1	CASSTDTPGQTNEKLFF	TGCGCCAGCAGCACAGATACCCCGGGACAGACTAATGAAAAACTGTTTTTT
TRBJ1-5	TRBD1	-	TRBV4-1	CASSLGTVGSNQPQHF	TGCGCCAGCAGCCTAGGGACAGTAGGAAGCAATCAGCCCCAGCATTTT
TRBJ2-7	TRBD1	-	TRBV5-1	CASSLGGGPYEQYF	TGCGCCAGCAGCTTGGGAGGGGGCCCCTACGAGCAGTACTTC
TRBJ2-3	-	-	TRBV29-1	CSVEDRGNYRTDTQYF	TGCAGCGTTGAGGATCGGGGAAACTACCGCACAGATACGCAGTATTTT
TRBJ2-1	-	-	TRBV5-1	CASSLDGAYNEQFF	TGCGCCAGCAGCTTGGACGGAGCCTACAATGAGCAGTTCTTC
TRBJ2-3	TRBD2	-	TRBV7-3	CASSLTSGETDTQYF	TGTGCCAGCAGCTTAACTAGCGGGGAAACAGATACGCAGTATTTT
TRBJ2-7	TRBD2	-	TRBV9	CASSVAGGLAGGDEQYF	TGTGCCAGCAGCGTAGCGGGGGGGCTAGCGGGAGGTGACGAGCAGTACTTC
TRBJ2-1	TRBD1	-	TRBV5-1	CASSSRQGGSYNEQFF	TGCGCCAGCAGCTCCCGACAGGGGGGCTCCTACAATGAGCAGTTCTTC
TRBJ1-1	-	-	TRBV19	CASSGMNTEAFF	TGTGCCAGTAGTGGGATGAACACTGAAGCTTTCTTT
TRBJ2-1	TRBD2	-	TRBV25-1	CATDSGKGFGEQFF	TGTGCCACCGATAGCGGGAAGGGGTTCGGTGAGCAGTTCTTC
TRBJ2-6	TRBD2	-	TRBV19	CASSTRTSGRNTVSGANVLTF	TGTGCCAGTAGTACCCGGACTAGCGGGAGAAACACAGTGTCTGGGGCCAACGTCCTGACTTTC
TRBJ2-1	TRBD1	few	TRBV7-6	CASSLSDRGHNEQFF	TGTGCCAGCAGCTTAAGCGACAGGGGGCACAATGAGCAGTTCTTC
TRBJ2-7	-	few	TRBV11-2	CASSLASYEQYF	TGTGCCAGCAGCTTAGCCAGCTACGAGCAGTACTTC
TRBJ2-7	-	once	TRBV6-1	CASSGRTYEQYF	TGTGCCAGCAGTGGACGTACCTACGAGCAGTACTTC
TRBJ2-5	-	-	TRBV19	CASSLQTGLFSTQYF	TGTGCCAGTAGTCTCCAGACAGGTTTGTTTTCGACCCAGTACTTC
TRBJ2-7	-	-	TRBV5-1	CASSWRDGYEQYF	TGCGCCAGCAGCTGGAGGGACGGCTACGAGCAGTACTTC
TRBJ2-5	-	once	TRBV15	CATSRIPTPGLEETQYF	TGTGCCACCAGCAGAATTCCTACTCCGGGACTTGAAGAGACCCAGTACTTC
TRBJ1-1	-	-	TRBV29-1	CSVEDQRHTEAFF	TGCAGCGTTGAAGATCAGCGGCACACTGAAGCTTTCTTT
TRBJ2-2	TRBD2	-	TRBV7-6	CASSPRLAGANTGELFF	TGTGCCAGCAGCCCAAGACTAGCGGGGGCGAACACCGGGGAGCTGTTTTTT
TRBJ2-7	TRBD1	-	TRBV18	CASGTGVRDEQYF	TGTGCCAGCGGGACAGGGGTTCGTGACGAGCAGTACTTC
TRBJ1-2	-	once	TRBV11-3	CASSLEAGTSYGYTF	TGTGCCAGCAGCTTAGAGGCGGGGACATCCTATGGCTACACCTTC
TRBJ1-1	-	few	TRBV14	CASSQQANTEAFF	TGTGCCAGCAGCCAACAGGCGAACACTGAAGCTTTCTTT
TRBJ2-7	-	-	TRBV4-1	CASSLQTGTYEQYF	TGCGCCAGCAGCCTCCAGACAGGAACCTACGAGCAGTACTTC
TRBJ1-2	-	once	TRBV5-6	CASRSGGPNYGYTF	TGTGCCAGCAGATCCGGGGGACCAAACTATGGCTACACCTTC
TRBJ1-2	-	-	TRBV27	CASSPGRSYGYTF	TGTGCCAGCAGCCCCGGTCGGAGCTATGGCTACACCTTC
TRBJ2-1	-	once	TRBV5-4	CASSLGQAGNEQFF	TGTGCCAGCAGCTTGGGACAGGCCGGCAATGAGCAGTTCTTC
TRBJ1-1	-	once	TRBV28	CASSLPPGHIRKAFF	TGTGCCAGCAGTTTACCACCGGGACATATCCGGAAAGCTTTCTTT
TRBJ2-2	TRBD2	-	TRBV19	CATGRGTDTGELFF	TGTGCCACCGGGAGGGGCACAGACACCGGGGAGCTGTTTTTT
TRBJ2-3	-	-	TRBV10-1	CASSEVGGGTQYF	TGCGCCAGCAGTGAGGTTGGTGGGGGTACGCAGTATTTT
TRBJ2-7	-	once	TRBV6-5	CASNPLEATGYEQYF	TGTGCCAGCAACCCTTTGGAAGCCACCGGTTACGAGCAGTACTTC
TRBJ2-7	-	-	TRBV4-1	CASSQDDSATSYEQYF	TGCGCCAGCAGCCAAGATGATTCAGCGACCTCCTACGAGCAGTACTTC
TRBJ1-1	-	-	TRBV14	CASSLVDDGELINTEAFF	TGTGCCAGCAGTCTAGTAGATGACGGGGAACTAATCAACACTGAAGCTTTCTTT
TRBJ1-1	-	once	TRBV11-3	CASSLYPPEAFF	TGTGCCAGCAGCTTATATCCCCCTGAAGCTTTCTTT
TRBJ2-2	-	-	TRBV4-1	CASSQDLAGELFF	TGCGCCAGCAGCCAAGATTTGGCCGGGGAGCTGTTTTTT
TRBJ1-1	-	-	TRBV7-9	CASSPRRGTEAFF	TGTGCCAGCAGCCCCCGCCGGGGCACTGAAGCTTTCTTT
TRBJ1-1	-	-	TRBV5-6	CASSLTGSEAFF	TGTGCCAGCAGCTTGACAGGCAGTGAAGCTTTCTTT
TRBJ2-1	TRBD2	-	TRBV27	CASSFSRLAGGPNEQFF	TGTGCCAGCAGTTTCTCCCGACTAGCGGGAGGCCCCAATGAGCAGTTCTTC
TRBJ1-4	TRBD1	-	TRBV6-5	CASSFTGGGNEKLFF	TGTGCCAGCAGTTTTACAGGGGGGGGTAATGAAAAACTGTTTTTT
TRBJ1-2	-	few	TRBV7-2	CASSQRAGGYGYTF	TGTGCCAGCAGTCAAAGGGCTGGTGGCTATGGCTACACCTTC
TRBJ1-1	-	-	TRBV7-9	CASSPSGSMTEAFF	TGTGCCAGCAGCCCCTCAGGGTCCATGACTGAAGCTTTCTTT
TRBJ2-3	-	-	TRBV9	CASSQSNGKSTDTQYF	TGTGCCAGCAGCCAGAGCAACGGGAAAAGCACAGATACGCAGTATTTT
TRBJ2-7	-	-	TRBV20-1	CSAGATYEQYF	TGCAGTGCTGGGGCTACGTACGAGCAGTACTTC
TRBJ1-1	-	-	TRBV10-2	CASSGVSNTEAFF	TGCGCCAGCAGTGGTGTATCCAACACTGAAGCTTTCTTT
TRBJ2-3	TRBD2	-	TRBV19	CASSIGLAGTTDTQYF	TGTGCCAGTAGTATAGGCCTAGCGGGCACCACAGATACGCAGTATTTT
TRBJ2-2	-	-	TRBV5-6	CASSLGFPGELFF	TGTGCCAGCAGCTTAGGGTTCCCCGGGGAGCTGTTTTTT